This TCR beta chain emerged from a study of cytomegalovirus exposure and HLA in healthy donors (dated by TCRdb to the late 2010s). Broadly, across the study: An earlier analysis of roughly 570 of the donors reported 276 Gb of sequence data and 95 million to 120 million unique TCR beta sequences obtained from around 170 million T cells. Around 320 gigabases of sequencing data and approximately 93 million unique TCR sequences were included in an early release covering under 650 HLA-typed donors. Among the roughly 410 genotyped donors, about 85% belonged to the genetic ancestry cluster associated with self-reported Caucasian donors. The aim of the study was to test whether cataloging public T cell receptors could identify signatures of past pathogen exposure. Using immunosequencing, the study profiled T cell repertoires from about 620 subjects and related those repertoires to cytomegalovirus serostatus. A separate validation cohort of roughly 130 different subjects was used in addition to the approximately 610-subject first cohort. The study combined high-throughput TCR immunosequencing, statistical association of individual TCRs with disease status, and machine learning to predict cytomegalovirus infection status. In a later analysis, previously published TCR beta repertoires from 550 to 700 donors were re-analyzed and high-resolution HLA genotyping was added so that TCR occurrence patterns could be studied. Rather than drawing on any new phenotypic data, the later analysis identified candidate immune exposures from TCR beta sequences and the way those sequences occurred across donors. An earlier analysis of approximately 580 of the donors used high-throughput TCR beta sequencing to judge whether each TCR beta V gene segment behaved as functional or pseudogenic. Donor age, sex, ethnicity and CMV serostatus were compiled alongside the repertoire data. In a later genetic analysis, genome-wide SNP genotypes for about three fifths of the roughly 670 donors were used, and that subset was treated as a discovery cohort. Every repertoire in the discovery cohort had been generated on one and the same sequencing platform. Both class I and class II loci were covered by HLA typing, at four-digit resolution. Typing coverage varied by locus: 629-630 donors for A, B, C, DRB1 and DQB1; 522 for DQA1; 600 to 610 for DPA1; under 490 for DPB1. About 5 DR-DQ haplotypes were handled as single units for association and clustering, since linkage in the cohort was strong. Among about 400 genotyped donors of the cohort, an average of about 240,000 unique TCR beta nucleotide sequences was sequenced per donor, of which about 18% were non-productive.

The library was built by means of the immunoSEQ multiplex PCR assay. For the multiplex PCR, a mixture combining 60 forward primers for TCR Vbeta segments and 13 reverse primers for TCR Jbeta segments was used. Amplification of the CDR3 region of rearranged TCR beta genes was performed with a multiplex PCR assay on genomic DNA. On the Illumina HiSeq System, the amplified TCR beta libraries were sequenced as 87-base-pair reads. Under the source paper's analysis protocol: A later analysis tallied roughly 80 million unique TCR beta chains across the 650 to 750 repertoires, and approximately 11 million of those chains were shared by two or more donors. A nearest-neighbor algorithm error-corrected the raw reads and collapsed the reads into unique sequences, merging closely related sequences to remove PCR and sequencing errors. V, D and J gene segments were assigned by aligning CDR3 sequences to IMGT reference sequences. For a sequence to be retained, a match of at least six nucleotides was required to both a V gene segment and a J gene segment. A rearrangement counted as productive if the CDR3 had no stop codons and remained in frame with V and J, and every other rearrangement counted as non-productive. Following IMGT convention, CDR3 was defined as the stretch from the second conserved V-encoded cysteine to the conserved J-encoded phenylalanine. In an earlier analysis of around 570 of the donors, sequences lacking an unambiguous match to a single V gene segment were excluded. In an earlier analysis of approximately 550 of the donors, V segments were called functional above 56.7% productive rearrangements and were called segregating when the between-donor standard deviation exceeded 5%. To diagnose cytomegalovirus status from the catalog of TCR beta chain sequences, a statistical classification framework was built. V and J gene assignment, in a later analysis, came from comparing TCR nucleotide sequences with IMGT/GENE-DB human TR gene sequences. The TCRdist pipeline was used in a later analysis to assign CDR3 sequences and most-parsimonious VDJ recombination scenarios. In a later analysis, each TCR beta chain was defined by its CDR3 amino acid sequence together with its V-gene family, and reads lacking a unique V-gene family were excluded. A later analysis removed nearly 600 highly shared, low-generation-probability nucleotide sequences to deal with suspected cross-contamination and a sequencing artifact. In a later analysis, a clonal expansion index was calculated for each public chain from normalized within-repertoire ranks of inferred template counts. A later analysis computed generation probabilities with a VDJ recombination model fitted to out-of-frame rearrangements, and checked the results against IGoR. In a later analysis, hypergeometric tests were used to score TCR-TCR, TCR-HLA and TCR-CMV co-occurrence, with a repertoire-size bias correction applied to TCR pairs. False discovery rates were estimated in a later analysis by permuting HLA or CMV assignments 20 times. In a later analysis, co-occurring TCRs were grouped using DBSCAN, with TCRdist sequence similarity added in when clustering inside HLA-allele-positive subsets. Repertoires with fewer than 30,000 or more than 120,000 public chains, plus five repertoires with anomalous nucleotide sharing, were excluded from co-occurrence clustering. Not all clones reach the TCRdb copy of this immuneACCESS table, which keeps in-frame sequences only. Checked studies attribute under half of the gap to unresolved V genes and leave the rest unexplained. From that table come the V and J calls and clone size; the DNA was used to work out D and trimming. Within this sample are 95,000 to 150,000 clones, with about 78% of them counted one time only. Roughly 1.2% of the sample is in the top ten clones.

This clone was picked up a small number of times. The specificity of this receptor is unknown. No base-level quality is on record; no much larger clone is a single base apart. The research as a whole found: HLA typing was unavailable for some donors at each locus, so association tests used only the typed subset. In a later analysis, TCR association rates were found to vary across HLA loci, with the most associated TCRs seen for DRB1 alleles and the fewest for HLA-C alleles. The 87-base-pair reads could not distinguish some IMGT-functional V segments, including TRBV6-2 and TRBV6-3, so those segments were excluded. Presence/absence analyses assumed roughly uniform sequencing depth across donors, an assumption that may not hold. In a later analysis, HLA-associated TCR beta chains showed more clonal expansion and lower generation probabilities than non-associated chains that were equally common. A further reported finding was that TCR beta sequences accurately predicted the HLA-A and HLA-B alleles for most subjects in the first cohort. CMV serostatus was the only immune exposure information available for the cohort. A group of highly shared sequence variants was considered likely to be a technical artifact of the sequencing pipeline. Most CMV-associated TCR beta chains appeared to be HLA-restricted in a later analysis, and the HLA associations seemed to be driven largely by CMV exposure. In the study, 150 to 200 TCR beta chains were listed as associated with cytomegalovirus. In vitro tests confirmed that a few of the cytomegalovirus-associated TCR beta chains recognize cytomegalovirus antigens. Seventeen rarely observed V segments, including chromosome 9 orphons, were excluded from the earlier analysis of 550 to 700 of the donors because counts were too low. Most TCR sequences were observed very rarely across donors, whereas some public TCRs were present in many individuals. In both the original and validation cohorts, the classifier was reported to diagnose cytomegalovirus status with high specificity and sensitivity. It was suggested by the authors that the approach could potentially be generalized to other disease states and immunological phenotypes. Correlated functional status among segregating V segments might be attributable to linkage disequilibrium, but an unknown experimental factor could not be ruled out. An association between a missense DCLRE1C variant and V-gene and J-gene trimming of TCR beta chains was found in a later genetic analysis and replicated in an independent cohort. According to a later analysis, parvovirus B19, influenza, CMV and Epstein-Barr virus appeared linked to several top co-occurrence clusters. A later genetic analysis reported fewer N-insertions in productive TCRs among donors in an Asian-associated ancestry cluster than the roughly 700-donor mean. In an earlier analysis of roughly 500 of the donors, most TCR beta V segments appeared in productive rearrangements about 87% or about 30% of the time, broadly matching IMGT annotations. Assigning TCR associations to individual alleles was difficult when HLA alleles, especially DR and DQ, strongly co-occurred. Only TCR beta chains were sequenced in this cohort, and the absence of alpha or paired-chain data limited detectable features. A later analysis associated 15,000 to 20,000 TCR beta sequences with specific HLA alleles at a false discovery rate of 0.05.

In total, around 600 healthy bone marrow donors made up the cohort. At the time of sampling, every cohort member was nominally healthy, though immune exposures that went unrecorded were likely present. The donor was CMV seronegative and was included in the group of hundreds of seronegative cohort members. A peripheral blood sample was provided by each donor, and peripheral blood mononuclear cells were used for TCR beta sequencing. Genomic DNA was extracted from the blood cell samples with the Qiagen DNeasy Blood Extraction Kit. V is cut back by 3 bases and J by 7 bases, with 16 bases in the junction unmatched. CDR1 and CDR2 are drawn from the germline V gene: SGHRS, YFSETQ. The CDR3 sequence holds 17 residues, the cysteine and phenylalanine included. Only the CDR3 part of the read is kept: 51 bases, read in frame from the first base.

The TCR comes from a female donor in good health and CMV-seronegative. The V and J genes are TRBV5-1 and TRBJ2-5; 9 nucleotides in the junction match TRBD1. Sequencing was performed on PBMCs. The CDR3 corresponds to CASSYPRTGARGATQYF. The nucleotide sequence reads as follows: TGCGCCAGCAGCTACCCCCGGACAGGGGCCCGAGGGGCGACCCAGTACTTC.